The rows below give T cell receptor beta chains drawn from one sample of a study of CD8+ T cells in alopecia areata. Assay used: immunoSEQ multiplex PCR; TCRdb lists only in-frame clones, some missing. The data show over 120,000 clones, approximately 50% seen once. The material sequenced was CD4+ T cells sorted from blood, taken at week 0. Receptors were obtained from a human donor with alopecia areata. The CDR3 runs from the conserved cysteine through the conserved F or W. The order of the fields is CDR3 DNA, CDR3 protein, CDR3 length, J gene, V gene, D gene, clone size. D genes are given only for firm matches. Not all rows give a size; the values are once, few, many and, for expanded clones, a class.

TGCAGCGTTGCTGTTGGGCTGAGCTCCTACGAGCAGTACTTC | CSVAVGLSSYEQYF | 14 | TRBJ2-7 | TRBV29-1 | . | .
TGTGCCAGCAGCTTAGGGACCGGGACTAGGACAGATACGCAGTATTTT | CASSLGTGTRTDTQYF | 16 | TRBJ2-3 | TRBV11-2 | TRBD2 | .
TGTGCCAGCAGTCCACAGAGGCAGGGGGAAGTTGAAGCTTTCTTT | CASSPQRQGEVEAFF | 15 | TRBJ1-1 | TRBV6-1 | TRBD1 | .
TGCGCCAGCAGCCAAGCAGGGACAGCTCGGGAAGCTTTCTTT | CASSQAGTAREAFF | 14 | TRBJ1-1 | TRBV4-3 | TRBD1 | .
TGCAGCGTTGAAGTTGAAGGTTTCGATGAGACCCAGTACTTC | CSVEVEGFDETQYF | 14 | TRBJ2-5 | TRBV29-1 | . | .
TGTGCCAGTAGTATAGGCGGGTCAGGTACAACTCGCAATGAGCAGTTCTTC | CASSIGGSGTTRNEQFF | 17 | TRBJ2-1 | TRBV19 | . | .
TGTGCCAGCAGCCAAGGGCAGGGGAACTATGGCTACACCTTC | CASSQGQGNYGYTF | 14 | TRBJ1-2 | TRBV14 | . | once
TGTGCCAGTAGTATTAGTTCTTCCGCGGGAGGGAGTGAGCAGTTCTTC | CASSISSSAGGSEQFF | 16 | TRBJ2-1 | TRBV19 | TRBD2 | .
TGTGCCAGCAGTGTTCTGGGGGGCAATGGCTACACCTTC | CASSVLGGNGYTF | 13 | TRBJ1-2 | TRBV2 | . | few
TGTGCCAGCAGCCAGGGGTGGGAGTGGAACACCGGGGAGCTGTTTTTT | CASSQGWEWNTGELFF | 16 | TRBJ2-2 | TRBV7-6 | . | .
TGTGCCAGCAGTGTAATCGGGGGTTCGGGAACTGAAGCTTTCTTT | CASSVIGGSGTEAFF | 15 | TRBJ1-1 | TRBV5-5 | . | few
TGCAGCGTTGAAGATTCAAGGGGGAAGACCTATGGCTACACCTTC | CSVEDSRGKTYGYTF | 15 | TRBJ1-2 | TRBV29-1 | . | few
TGTGCCAGCAGCCAGACCTTTGGGCGGACCACAGATACGCAGTATTTT | CASSQTFGRTTDTQYF | 16 | TRBJ2-3 | TRBV4-2 | . | .
TGCGCCAGCAGCCTGTATACGGTAGGGAATCAGCCCCAGCATTTT | CASSLYTVGNQPQHF | 15 | TRBJ1-5 | TRBV4-1 | . | few
TGTGCCAGCAGTTTCCTTCCAGGGAGGAGCTCTGGGGCCAACGTCCTGACTTTC | CASSFLPGRSSGANVLTF | 18 | TRBJ2-6 | TRBV27 | . | .
TGTGCCAGCAGACAATCCTGGACTAGCGGGACCGAGCAGTACTTC | CASRQSWTSGTEQYF | 15 | TRBJ2-7 | TRBV27 | TRBD2 | .
TGTGCCAGCTCACCACGTCAGGGAGCAGATACGCAGTATTTT | CASSPRQGADTQYF | 14 | TRBJ2-3 | TRBV18 | . | .
TGCAGCGTTGAAGGGGGGACAGGGGGTTTATTACAAGAGACCCAGTACTTC | CSVEGGTGGLLQETQYF | 17 | TRBJ2-5 | TRBV29-1 | TRBD1 | few
TGTGCCTGGAGGGGGGGTGGATATGGCTACACCTTC | CAWRGGGYGYTF | 12 | TRBJ1-2 | TRBV30 | . | once
TGTGCCAGCAACACAGGGGGTTCGGGGGCCAACGTCCTGACTTTC | CASNTGGSGANVLTF | 15 | TRBJ2-6 | TRBV2 | TRBD1 | few
TGCAGCGTTGCGACAGACAGTCAGCCCCAGCATTTT | CSVATDSQPQHF | 12 | TRBJ1-5 | TRBV29-1 | . | .
TGTGCCAGCAAGCTAGGGGCCAGCGACTATGGCTACACCTTC | CASKLGASDYGYTF | 14 | TRBJ1-2 | TRBV6-5 | . | few
TGTGCCACCAGCATGGGAGGGTCTGGGGCCAACGTCCTGACTTTC | CATSMGGSGANVLTF | 15 | TRBJ2-6 | TRBV15 | TRBD2 | few
TGTGCCAGCAGCCATGACGAGAGGGGGGAGACCCAGTACTTC | CASSHDERGETQYF | 14 | TRBJ2-5 | TRBV4-2 | . | .
TGCAGCGTTGACCGTCCGGCAGATACGCAGTATTTT | CSVDRPADTQYF | 12 | TRBJ2-3 | TRBV29-1 | . | .
TGTGCCGCTCAGGACAGGAATCAGCCCCAGCATTTT | CAAQDRNQPQHF | 12 | TRBJ1-5 | TRBV30 | TRBD1 | .
TGTGCCTGTACTTCCACTAGCGGGACCTCCGGGGCCAACGTCCTGACTTTC | CACTSTSGTSGANVLTF | 17 | TRBJ2-6 | TRBV30 | TRBD2 | few
TGTGCCTGGAGTTCCTATGCTTTCTACGAGCAGTACTTC | CAWSSYAFYEQYF | 13 | TRBJ2-7 | TRBV30 | . | few
TGTGCCAGTAGTCAAGGACAGTTTCTCTACAATGAGCAGTTCTTC | CASSQGQFLYNEQFF | 15 | TRBJ2-1 | TRBV19 | . | .
TGTGCCTGGCAAAGGCAGGGCACGGATGGCTACACCTTC | CAWQRQGTDGYTF | 13 | TRBJ1-2 | TRBV30 | . | .
TGCAGCGTCCAGGGGGCGCGCACCGGGGAGCTGTTTTTT | CSVQGARTGELFF | 13 | TRBJ2-2 | TRBV29-1 | TRBD1 | few
TGTGCCAGCAGTTTATTAGGGGCGAGAACTGAAGCTTTCTTT | CASSLLGARTEAFF | 14 | TRBJ1-1 | TRBV27 | . | once
TGTGCCAGCAGCCCGGGCGGGGGCTCCGGAGATCAGCCCCAGCATTTT | CASSPGGGSGDQPQHF | 16 | TRBJ1-5 | TRBV14 | . | many
TGCAGCGTTACCGCGCACAACGAGCAGTACTTC | CSVTAHNEQYF | 11 | TRBJ2-7 | TRBV29-1 | . | .
TGCGCCAGCAGCCAAGATTCCCTAGCGGCAGAGACCCAGTACTTC | CASSQDSLAAETQYF | 15 | TRBJ2-5 | TRBV4-1 | TRBD2 | few
TGTGCCAGCACGGTCTCCTACGAGCAGTACTTC | CASTVSYEQYF | 11 | TRBJ2-7 | TRBV2 | . | .
TGTGCCTGGAGTGTACGGGGGCTGGCCGGGGAGCTGTTTTTT | CAWSVRGLAGELFF | 14 | TRBJ2-2 | TRBV30 | . | few